The 6 T cell receptor beta chains reported below all come from one sample, sequenced in a study of somatic mutations in cytotoxic T cells in rheumatoid arthritis. Produced via immunoSEQ multiplex PCR; TCRdb's table is partial and in-frame only. The sample includes about 30,000 clones, roughly 80% seen only once; the top ten take 8.4%. The sequencing sample was made of CD8+ T cells sorted from blood. These receptors came from an adult with rheumatoid arthritis.

Written as DNA, the CDR3 is TGCGCCAGCAGCCTGAGCGGGGGGTGGGATGAGCAGTTCTTC. This translates into CASSLSGGWDEQFF. The rearrangement links TRBV4-3 to TRBJ2-1; TRBD2 matches 9 bases. This CDR3 region has 14 residues. Per germline, CDR1 LGHNA and CDR2 YSLEER. V lost 4 bases to trimming and J lost 8 bases; unmatched junction nucleotides: 6.

V usage is TRBV4-3 and J usage is TRBJ1-2, with D unclear. Deletions cut 2 bases from V and 0 bases from J, with 16 bases between. The CDR3 consists of 17 residues. Germline CDR1 and CDR2: LGHNA and YSLEER. The CDR3, as DNA: TGCGCCAGCAGCCAACCCCGAACGGACCGAGCTAACTATGGCTACACCTTC. It codes for CASSQPRTDRANYGYTF.

The sample holds one count of this clone. The chain joins TRBV29-1 to TRBJ2-5; 7 bases agree with TRBD1. Germline CDR1 reads SQVTM; CDR2 reads ANQGSEA. CDR3 length: 14 amino acids. V gave up 4 bases and J gave up 0 bases; unmatched junction bases: 5. The CDR3 sequence is CSVGAGGNQETQYF. CDR3 DNA: TGCAGCGTTGGGGCAGGGGGTAACCAAGAGACCCAGTACTTC.

CDR3 residues: CASSLAQSTGELFF. CDR3 DNA: TGCGCCAGCAGCTTGGCCCAATCCACCGGGGAGCTGTTTTTT. The chain uses TRBV5-1 and TRBJ2-2; no firm D call. The CDR3 contains 14 residues. Trimming cost V 0 bases and J 4 bases, with 7 bases left between them. Per the germline V gene, CDR1 is SGHRS and CDR2 is YFSETQ.

The chain couples TRBV11-2 to TRBJ1-1, with D unclear. The CDR3 is made up of 12 amino acids. Trimming removed 3 bases from V and 3 bases from J, with 5 bases in between. Germline V gene lookup returns CDR1 SGHAT and CDR2 FQNNGV. The CDR3 loop is CASSFRHTEAFF. CDR3 in DNA: TGTGCCAGCAGCTTTCGTCACACTGAAGCTTTCTTT.

This rearrangement joins TRBV5-6 to TRBJ1-5; D perhaps matches TRBD1 (5 bases). This CDR3 region has 14 residues. Germline V gene lookup returns CDR1 SGHDT and CDR2 YYEEEE. V gave up 0 bases and J gave up 5 bases, with 9 bases separating them. As DNA, the CDR3 is TGTGCCAGCAGCTTGGATGGGGGAGATCAGCCCCAGCATTTT. Translation gives CASSLDGGDQPQHF. Drawing the rest from reference TRBV5-6 and TRBJ1-5, the complete variable domain is DAGVTQSPTHLIKTRGQQVTLRCSPKSGHDTVSWYQQALGQGPQFIFQYYEEEERQRGNFPDRFSGHQFPNYSSELNVNALLLGDSALYLCASSLDGGDQPQHFGDGTRLSIL.